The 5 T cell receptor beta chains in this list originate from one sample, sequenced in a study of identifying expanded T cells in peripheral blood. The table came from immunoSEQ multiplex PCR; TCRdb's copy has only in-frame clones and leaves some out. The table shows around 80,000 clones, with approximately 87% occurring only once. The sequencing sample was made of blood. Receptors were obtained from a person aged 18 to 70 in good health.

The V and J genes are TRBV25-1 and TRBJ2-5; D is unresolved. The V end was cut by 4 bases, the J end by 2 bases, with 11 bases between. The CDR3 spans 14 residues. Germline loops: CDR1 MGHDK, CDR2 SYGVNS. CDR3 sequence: CASSVQSAQETQYF. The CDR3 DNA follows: TGTGCCAGCAGTGTTCAGTCAGCACAAGAGACCCAGTACTTC.

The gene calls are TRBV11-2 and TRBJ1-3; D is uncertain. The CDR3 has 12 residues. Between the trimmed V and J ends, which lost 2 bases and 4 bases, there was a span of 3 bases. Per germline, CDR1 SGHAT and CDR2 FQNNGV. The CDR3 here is CASSLIGNTIYF. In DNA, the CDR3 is TGTGCCAGCAGCTTAATAGGAAACACCATATATTTT.

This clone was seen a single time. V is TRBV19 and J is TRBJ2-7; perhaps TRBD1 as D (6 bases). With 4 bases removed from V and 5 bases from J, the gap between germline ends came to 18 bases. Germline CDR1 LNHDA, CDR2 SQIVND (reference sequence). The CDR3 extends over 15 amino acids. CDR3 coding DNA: TGTGCCAGTAGTACCCGAACAGGGTTGATGGACGAGCAGTACTTC. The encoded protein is CASSTRTGLMDEQYF.

CDR3 region: CASSYEGGGADTQYF. DNA of the CDR3: TGTGCCAGCAGTTACGAAGGGGGAGGGGCAGATACGCAGTATTTT. V usage is TRBV6-5 and J usage is TRBJ2-3; weak D call: TRBD2 (7 bases). The CDR3 extends over 15 amino acids. Between the trimmed V and J ends, which lost 2 bases and 4 bases, there was a span of 13 bases. Germline loops: CDR1 MNHEY, CDR2 SVGAGI.

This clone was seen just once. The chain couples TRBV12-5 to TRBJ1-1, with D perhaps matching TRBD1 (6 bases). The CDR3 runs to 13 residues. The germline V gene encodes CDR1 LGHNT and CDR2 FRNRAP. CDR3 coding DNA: TGTGTAAAAACAGGGTTCGGGAACACTGAAGCTTTCTTT. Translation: CVKTGFGNTEAFF. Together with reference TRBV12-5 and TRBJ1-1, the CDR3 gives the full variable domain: DARVTQTPRHKVTEMGQEVTMRCQPILGHNTVFWYRQTMMQGLELLAYFRNRAPLDDSGMPKDRFSAEMPDATLATLKIQPSEPRDSAVYFCVKTGFGNTEAFFGQGTRLTVV.